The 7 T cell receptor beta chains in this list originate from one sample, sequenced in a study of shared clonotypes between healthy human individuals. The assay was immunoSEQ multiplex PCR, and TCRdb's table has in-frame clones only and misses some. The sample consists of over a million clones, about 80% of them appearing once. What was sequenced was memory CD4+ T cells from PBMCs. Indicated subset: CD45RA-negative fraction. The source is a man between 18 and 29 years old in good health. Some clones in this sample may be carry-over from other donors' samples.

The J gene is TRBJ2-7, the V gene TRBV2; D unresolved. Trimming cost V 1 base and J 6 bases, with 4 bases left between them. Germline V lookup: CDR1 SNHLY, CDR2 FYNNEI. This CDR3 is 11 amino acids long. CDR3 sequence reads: CASSEEGEQYF. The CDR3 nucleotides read TGTGCCAGCAGTGAAGAGGGCGAGCAGTACTTC.

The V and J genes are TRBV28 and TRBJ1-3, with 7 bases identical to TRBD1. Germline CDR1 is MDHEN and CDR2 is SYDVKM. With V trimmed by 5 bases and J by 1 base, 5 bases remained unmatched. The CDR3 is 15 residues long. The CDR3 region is CASSEDRISGNTIYF. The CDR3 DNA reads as TGTGCCAGCAGTGAGGACAGGATATCTGGAAACACCATATATTTT. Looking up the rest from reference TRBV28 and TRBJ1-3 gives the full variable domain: DVKVTQSSRYLVKRTGEKVFLECVQDMDHENMFWYRQDPGLGLRLIYFSYDVKMKEKGDIPEGYSVSREKKERFSLILESASTNQTSMYLCASSEDRISGNTIYFGEGSWLTVV.

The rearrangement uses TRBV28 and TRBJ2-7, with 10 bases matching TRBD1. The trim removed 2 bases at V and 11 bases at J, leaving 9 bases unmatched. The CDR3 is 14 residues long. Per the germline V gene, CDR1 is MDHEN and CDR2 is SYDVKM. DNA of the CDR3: TGTGCCAGCAGTTTAAGCGGGCCCGGACAGGGGGAGTACTTC. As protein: CASSLSGPGQGEYF.

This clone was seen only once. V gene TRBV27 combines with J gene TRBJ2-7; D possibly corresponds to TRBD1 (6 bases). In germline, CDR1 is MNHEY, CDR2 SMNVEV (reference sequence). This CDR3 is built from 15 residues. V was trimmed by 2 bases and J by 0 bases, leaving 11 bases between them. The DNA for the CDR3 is TGTGCCAGCAGTTTAATGGGGGCGAGCTCCTACGAGCAGTACTTC. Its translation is CASSLMGASSYEQYF.

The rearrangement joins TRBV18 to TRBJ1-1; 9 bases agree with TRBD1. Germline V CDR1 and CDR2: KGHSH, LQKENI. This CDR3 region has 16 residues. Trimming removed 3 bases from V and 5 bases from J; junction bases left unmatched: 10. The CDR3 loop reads CASSPYPQGAGTEAFF. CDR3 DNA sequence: TGTGCCAGCTCACCGTACCCACAGGGGGCAGGGACTGAAGCTTTCTTT.

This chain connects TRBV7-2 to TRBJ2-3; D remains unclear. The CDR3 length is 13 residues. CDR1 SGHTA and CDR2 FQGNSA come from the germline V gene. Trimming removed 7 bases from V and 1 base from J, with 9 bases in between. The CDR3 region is CASTPSGTDTQYF. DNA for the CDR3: TGTGCCAGCACCCCCTCCGGCACAGATACGCAGTATTTT.

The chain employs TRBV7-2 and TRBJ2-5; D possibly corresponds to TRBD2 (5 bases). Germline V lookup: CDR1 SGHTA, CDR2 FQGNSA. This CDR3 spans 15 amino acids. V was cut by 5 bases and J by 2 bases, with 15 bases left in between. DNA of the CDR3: TGTGCCAGCAGCCTGCGGGCCTACCAGCAAGAGACCCAGTACTTC. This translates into CASSLRAYQQETQYF.